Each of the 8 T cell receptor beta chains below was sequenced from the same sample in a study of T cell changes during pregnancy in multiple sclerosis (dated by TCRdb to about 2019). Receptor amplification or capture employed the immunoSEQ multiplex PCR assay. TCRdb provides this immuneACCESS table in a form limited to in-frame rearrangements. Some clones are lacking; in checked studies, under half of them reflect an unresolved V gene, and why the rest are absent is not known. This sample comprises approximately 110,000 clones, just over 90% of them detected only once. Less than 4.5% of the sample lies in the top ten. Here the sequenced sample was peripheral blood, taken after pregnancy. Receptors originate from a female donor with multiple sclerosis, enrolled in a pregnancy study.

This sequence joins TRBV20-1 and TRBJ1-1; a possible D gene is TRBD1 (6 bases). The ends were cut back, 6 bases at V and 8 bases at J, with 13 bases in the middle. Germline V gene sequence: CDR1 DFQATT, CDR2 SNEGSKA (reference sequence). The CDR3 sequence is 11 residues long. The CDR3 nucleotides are TGCAGTGCACCCGGGGGGCAGGAAGCTTTCTTT. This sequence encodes CSAPGGQEAFF.

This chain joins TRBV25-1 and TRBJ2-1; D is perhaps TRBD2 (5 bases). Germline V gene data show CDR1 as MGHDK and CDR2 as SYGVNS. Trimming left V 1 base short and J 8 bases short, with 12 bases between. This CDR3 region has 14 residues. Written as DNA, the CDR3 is TGTGCCAGCAGTGAATTACGGGAAGGCGATGAGCAGTTCTTC. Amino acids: CASSELREGDEQFF.

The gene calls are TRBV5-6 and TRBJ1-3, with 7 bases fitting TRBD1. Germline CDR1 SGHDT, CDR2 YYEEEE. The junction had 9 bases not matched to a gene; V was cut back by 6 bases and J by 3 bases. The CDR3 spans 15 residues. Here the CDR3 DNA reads TGTGCCAGCACCGAAACGACAGGGTATGGAAACACCATATATTTT. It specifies CASTETTGYGNTIYF.

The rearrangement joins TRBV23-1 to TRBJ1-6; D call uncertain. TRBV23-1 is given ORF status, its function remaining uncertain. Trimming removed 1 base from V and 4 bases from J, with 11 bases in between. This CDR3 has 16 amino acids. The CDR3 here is CASSQWRLEYNSPLHF. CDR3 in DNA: TGCGCCAGCAGTCAATGGAGATTAGAATATAATTCACCCCTCCACTTT.

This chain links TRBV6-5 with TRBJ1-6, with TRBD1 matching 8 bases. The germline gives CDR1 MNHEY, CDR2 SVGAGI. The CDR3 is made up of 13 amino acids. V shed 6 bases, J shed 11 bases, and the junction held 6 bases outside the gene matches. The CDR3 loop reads CASRRGQGAPLHF. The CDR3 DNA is TGTGCCAGCAGACGAGGACAGGGCGCACCCCTCCACTTT.

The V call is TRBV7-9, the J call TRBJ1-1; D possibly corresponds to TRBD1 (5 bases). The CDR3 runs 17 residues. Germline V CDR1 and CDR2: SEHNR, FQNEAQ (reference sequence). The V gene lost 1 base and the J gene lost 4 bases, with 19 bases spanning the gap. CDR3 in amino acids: CASSLGTLGGHGTEAFF. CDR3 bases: TGTGCCAGCAGCTTAGGGACTTTGGGGGGTCATGGCACTGAAGCTTTCTTT.

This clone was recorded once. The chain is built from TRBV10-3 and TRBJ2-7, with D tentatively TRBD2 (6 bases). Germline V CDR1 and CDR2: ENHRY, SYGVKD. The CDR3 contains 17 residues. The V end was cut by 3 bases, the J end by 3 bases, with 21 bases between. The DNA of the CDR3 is TGTGCCATCAGTGACAGGGCGTTGGCATCCGGGGGCTACGAGCAGTACTTC. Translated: CAISDRALASGGYEQYF.

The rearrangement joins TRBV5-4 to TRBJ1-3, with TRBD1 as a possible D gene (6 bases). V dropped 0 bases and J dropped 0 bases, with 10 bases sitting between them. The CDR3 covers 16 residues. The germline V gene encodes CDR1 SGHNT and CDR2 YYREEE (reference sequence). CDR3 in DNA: TGTGCCAGCAGCTTGGCCGGGACATTCTCTGGAAACACCATATATTTT. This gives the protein CASSLAGTFSGNTIYF.